The 18 T cell receptor beta chains below come from one sample, sequenced in a study of blood T cell repertoires in COVID-19 (dated by TCRdb to 2020 to 2021). Libraries were made using the immunoSEQ multiplex PCR assay. TCRdb carries this immuneACCESS record with in-frame sequences only. Its versions omit some clonotypes, under half of them owing to an unresolved V gene in the studies checked, with the rest unexplained. In this sample the table shows 450,000 or so clones, about 90% of which occur a single time. The ten largest clonotypes hold more than 0.55% of the sample. The sequenced sample consisted of PBMCs or T cells enriched from blood (not recorded which). These receptor sequences come from a man aged 18 to 29 who had recovered from COVID-19.

The J gene is TRBJ2-7, the V gene TRBV7-6, with TRBD2 matching 10 bases. V lost 2 bases to trimming and J lost 3 bases; unmatched junction nucleotides: 1. Per germline, CDR1 SGHVS and CDR2 FNYEAQ. CDR3 size: 14 residues. The CDR3 sequence is CASSLRTSGYEQYF. The CDR3 DNA sequence: TGTGCCAGCAGCTTAAGGACTAGCGGCTACGAGCAGTACTTC. The full variable domain, with the rest looked up from reference TRBV7-6 and TRBJ2-7, is GAGVSQSPRYKVTKRGQDVALRCDPISGHVSLYWYRQALGQGPEFLTYFNYEAQQDKSGLPNDRFSAERPEGSISTLTIQRTEQRDSAMYRCASSLRTSGYEQYFGPGTRLTVT.

The J gene is TRBJ1-5, the V gene TRBV24-1; weak D call: TRBD1 (6 bases). This CDR3 has 16 amino acids. Looked up from germline, CDR1 is KGHDR and CDR2 is SFDVKD. Deletions cut 8 bases from V and 0 bases from J, with 16 bases between. The CDR3 is CATTPRTVHSNQPQHF. As DNA, the CDR3 is TGTGCCACCACCCCCCGGACAGTACATAGCAATCAGCCCCAGCATTTT.

Notes on this clone: The sample has other DNA sequences that encode this CDR3 too. V gene TRBV7-9 combines with J gene TRBJ1-5, with a possible D match to TRBD1 (5 bases). This CDR3 is 13 amino acids long. CDR1 is SEHNR, CDR2 FQNEAQ, per germline (reference sequence). Trimming cost V 5 bases and J 2 bases, with 7 bases left between them. CDR3 DNA sequence: TGTGCCAGCAGCCCGACAGGCAATCAGCCCCAGCATTTT. Its protein is CASSPTGNQPQHF.

The chain employs TRBV5-4 and TRBJ2-7; 11 bases line up with TRBD1. J lost 4 bases, V lost 0 bases, and 3 bases had no gene match. The CDR3 length is 15 residues. Germline loops: CDR1 SGHNT, CDR2 YYREEE (reference sequence). The CDR3 bases are TGTGCCAGCAGCTTGGAGGACAGGGGGCGATACGAGCAGTACTTC. Protein product: CASSLEDRGRYEQYF.

J is TRBJ1-3 and V is TRBV30, with 7 positions matching TRBD1. With V trimmed by 4 bases and J by 2 bases, 2 bases remained unmatched. The CDR3 has 13 amino acids. Germline V gene data show CDR1 as GTSNPN and CDR2 as SVGIG (reference sequence). The CDR3 region has the DNA TGTGCCTGGACAGGGGGACCTGGAAACACCATATATTTT. This translates into CAWTGGPGNTIYF.

V usage is TRBV5-6 and J usage is TRBJ1-3; D is unresolved. Germline CDR1 SGHDT, CDR2 YYEEEE. The ends were cut back, 0 bases at V and 2 bases at J, with 9 bases in the middle. The CDR3 consists of 15 residues. CDR3 nucleotides: TGTGCCAGCAGCTTGGCCGGGTTTCCTGGAAACACCATATATTTT. It yields the protein CASSLAGFPGNTIYF.

The J gene is TRBJ2-1, the V gene TRBV19, with D perhaps matching TRBD1 (6 bases). This CDR3 is 14 amino acids long. The V gene lost 5 bases and the J gene lost 5 bases, with 13 bases spanning the gap. Germline values: CDR1 LNHDA, CDR2 SQIVND (reference sequence). CDR3 region: CASSPPGQHNEQFF. CDR3 in DNA: TGTGCCAGTAGTCCCCCCGGACAGCACAATGAGCAGTTCTTC.

The chain couples TRBV27 to TRBJ1-3, with D perhaps TRBD1 (6 bases). The V end lost 4 bases, the J end lost 3 bases, and 10 bases lay between the germline ends. The CDR3 totals 14 residues. Germline CDR1 reads MNHEY; CDR2 reads SMNVEV (reference sequence). The CDR3 spells CASSSGAYGNTIYF. The CDR3, as DNA: TGTGCCAGCAGTTCAGGGGCTTATGGAAACACCATATATTTT.

This clone has just one count. This chain joins TRBV7-8 and TRBJ1-5, with 7 bases lining up with TRBD1. The CDR3 has 19 residues. Trimming took 5 bases from V and 3 from J; bases not matched to a gene: 19. Germline V gene sequence: CDR1 SGHVS, CDR2 FQNEAQ. CDR3 sequence: CASSQQDRPSRTFNQPQHF. The DNA of the CDR3 is TGTGCCAGCAGCCAACAGGACAGGCCTAGCCGGACCTTCAATCAGCCCCAGCATTTT.

V and J are TRBV5-4 and TRBJ2-3; a weak D match, TRBD1 (5 bases). The CDR3 has 15 amino acids. Germline CDR1 and CDR2: SGHNT and YYREEE (reference sequence). V was cut by 0 bases and J by 1 base, with 9 bases left in between. The CDR3 here is CASSLVQGGTDTQYF. CDR3 nucleotides: TGTGCCAGCAGCTTGGTTCAGGGTGGCACAGATACGCAGTATTTT.

The genes are TRBV2 and TRBJ2-7, with 7 positions matching TRBD1. The germline V gene has CDR1 SNHLY and CDR2 FYNNEI. The CDR3 has 14 residues. After removal of 11 bases from V and 3 bases from J, the junction contained 13 bases not matched to a gene. The CDR3 region has the DNA TGTGCCTTCCAAGCCGGGACAGAGGACTACGAGCAGTACTTC. The encoded protein is CAFQAGTEDYEQYF.

This clone was counted between two and nine times. This sequence joins TRBV11-3 and TRBJ1-1, with 9 bases fitting TRBD1. Germline assignment: CDR1 SGHNT and CDR2 YENEEA. CDR3 length: 16 amino acids. Unmatched junction bases numbered 10, after V lost 4 bases and J lost 4 bases. Here the CDR3 DNA reads TGTGCCAGCAGCTCCGGACAGGGGCAGGGCAGCACTGAAGCTTTCTTT. Protein product: CASSSGQGQGSTEAFF. Filled out from reference TRBV11-3 and TRBJ1-1, the complete variable domain reads EAGVVQSPRYKIIEKKQPVAFWCNPISGHNTLYWYLQNLGQGPELLIRYENEEAVDDSQLPKDRFSAERLKGVDSTLKIQPAELGDSAVYLCASSSGQGQGSTEAFFGQGTRLTVV.

The chain combines TRBV7-9 with TRBJ2-2; perhaps TRBD2 as D (6 bases). The V gene lost 5 bases and the J gene lost 7 bases, with 17 bases spanning the gap. CDR3 size: 15 residues. Germline CDR1 SEHNR, CDR2 FQNEAQ (reference sequence). The CDR3 DNA reads TGTGCCAGCAGCCCCTCCCGAGGGGAGGTCGGGGAGCTGTTTTTT. It translates to CASSPSRGEVGELFF.

This chain uses TRBV2 with TRBJ1-2; TRBD1 matches at 7 bases. This CDR3 is 14 amino acids long. The V and J ends lost 0 bases and 8 bases, in that order; junction bases with no gene match: 6. Germline-derived CDR1 and CDR2 are SNHLY and FYNNEI. The chain's CDR3 is CASSEATGLGGYTF. CDR3 bases: TGTGCCAGCAGTGAAGCGACAGGGCTAGGCGGCTACACCTTC.

This CDR3 reads CASSRGTSGDPGELFF. The CDR3 DNA follows: TGTGCCAGCAGCAGAGGGACTAGCGGGGACCCCGGGGAGCTGTTTTTT. This chain joins TRBV7-9 and TRBJ2-2; 13 bases line up with TRBD2. The CDR3 has 16 amino acids. Germline lookup yields CDR1 SEHNR and CDR2 FQNEAQ (reference sequence). Germline trimming cut 5 bases from V and 6 bases from J; bases unmatched to any gene: 6.

The J gene is TRBJ1-4, the V gene TRBV4-1, with 11 bases that match TRBD1. This CDR3 spans 16 amino acids. The V and J ends lost 3 bases and 4 bases, in that order; junction bases with no gene match: 4. Looked up from germline, CDR1 is MGHRA and CDR2 is YSYEKL. As DNA, the CDR3 is TGCGCCAGCAGCCAGGGACAGGGGGGAGGTAATGAAAAACTGTTTTTT. Amino acid sequence: CASSQGQGGGNEKLFF.

V and J are TRBV11-3 and TRBJ2-3, with 11 bases matching TRBD2. There are 18 residues in the CDR3. Germline CDR1 is SGHNT and CDR2 is YENEEA. With V trimmed by 5 bases and J by 0 bases, 10 bases remained unmatched. CDR3 coding DNA: TGTGCCAGCAGCCCGTTATGGAGGACTAGCGGGAGCACAGATACGCAGTATTTT. Translation gives CASSPLWRTSGSTDTQYF.

This chain links TRBV5-6 with TRBJ1-2; 7 bases map to TRBD1. CDR1 and CDR2 (germline): SGHDT, YYEEEE. This CDR3 contains 14 residues. The V and J ends lost 4 bases and 4 bases, in that order; junction bases with no gene match: 7. The CDR3 bases are TGTGCCAGCAGCCCGGGACAGCACAGCTATGGCTACACCTTC. Its protein is CASSPGQHSYGYTF.